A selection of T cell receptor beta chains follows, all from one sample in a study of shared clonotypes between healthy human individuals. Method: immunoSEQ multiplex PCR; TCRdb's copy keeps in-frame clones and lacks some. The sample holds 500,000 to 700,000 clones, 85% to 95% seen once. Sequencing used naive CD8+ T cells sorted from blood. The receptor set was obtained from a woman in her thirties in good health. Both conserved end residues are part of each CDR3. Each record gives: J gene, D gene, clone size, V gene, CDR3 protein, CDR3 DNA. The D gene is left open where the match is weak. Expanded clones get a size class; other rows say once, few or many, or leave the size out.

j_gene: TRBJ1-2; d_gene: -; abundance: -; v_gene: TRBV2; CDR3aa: CAREGPDYGYTF; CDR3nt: TGTGCCAGAGAGGGACCCGACTATGGCTACACCTTC
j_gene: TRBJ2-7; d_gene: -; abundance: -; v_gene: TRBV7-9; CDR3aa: CASSSGLSYEQYF; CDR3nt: TGTGCCAGCAGCTCGGGACTCTCCTACGAGCAGTACTTC
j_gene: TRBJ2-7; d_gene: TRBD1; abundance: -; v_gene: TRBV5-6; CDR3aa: CASSWDRGSYEQYF; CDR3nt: TGTGCCAGCAGTTGGGACAGGGGGTCCTACGAGCAGTACTTC
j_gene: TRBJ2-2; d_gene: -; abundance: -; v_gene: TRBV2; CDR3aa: CASNSNRDPNTGELFF; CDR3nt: TGTGCCAGCAACTCCAACAGGGACCCGAACACCGGGGAGCTGTTTTTT
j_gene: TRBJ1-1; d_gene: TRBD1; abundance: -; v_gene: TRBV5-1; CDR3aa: CASSLARQGGMNTEAFF; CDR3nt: TGCGCCAGCAGCTTGGCGCGACAGGGGGGTATGAACACTGAAGCTTTCTTT
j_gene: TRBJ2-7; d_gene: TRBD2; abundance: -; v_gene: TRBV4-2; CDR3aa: CASSQEGLAVEQYF; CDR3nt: TGTGCCAGCAGCCAGGAAGGACTAGCTGTCGAGCAGTACTTC
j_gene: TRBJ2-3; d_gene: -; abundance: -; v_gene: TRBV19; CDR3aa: CASSIVGGDTQYF; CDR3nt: TGTGCCAGTAGTATAGTAGGTGGAGATACGCAGTATTTT
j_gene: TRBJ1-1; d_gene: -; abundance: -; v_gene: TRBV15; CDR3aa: CATSRGLGGTEAFF; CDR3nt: TGTGCCACCAGCAGGGGGCTGGGAGGCACTGAAGCTTTCTTT
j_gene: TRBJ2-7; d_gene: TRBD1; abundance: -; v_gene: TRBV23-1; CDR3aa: CASSLTGTGNYEQYF; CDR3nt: TGCGCCAGCAGTTTGACCGGGACAGGGAACTACGAGCAGTACTTC
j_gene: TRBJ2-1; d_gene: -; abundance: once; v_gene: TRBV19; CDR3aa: CASSTLSLAESSYNEQFF; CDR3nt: TGTGCCAGTAGTACCCTTTCTCTGGCGGAAAGCTCCTACAATGAGCAGTTCTTC
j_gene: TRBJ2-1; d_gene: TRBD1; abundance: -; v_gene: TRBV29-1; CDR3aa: CSVEDRFPEQFF; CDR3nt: TGCAGCGTTGAGGACAGGTTTCCGGAGCAGTTCTTC
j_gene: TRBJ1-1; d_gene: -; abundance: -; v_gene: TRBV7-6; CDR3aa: CASSWATERSAEAFF; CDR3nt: TGTGCCAGCAGCTGGGCGACAGAACGTAGCGCTGAAGCTTTCTTT
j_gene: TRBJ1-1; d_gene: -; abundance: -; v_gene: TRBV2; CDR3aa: CASRMDTEAFF; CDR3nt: TGTGCCAGCAGAATGGACACTGAAGCTTTCTTT
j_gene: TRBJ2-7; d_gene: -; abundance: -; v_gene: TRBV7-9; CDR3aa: CASSQTPGSAAYEQYF; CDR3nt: TGTGCCAGCAGCCAGACGCCCGGAAGCGCAGCCTACGAGCAGTACTTC
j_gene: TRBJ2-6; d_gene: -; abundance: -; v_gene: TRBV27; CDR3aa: CASSLRSGANVLTF; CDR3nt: TGTGCCAGCAGTTTAAGATCTGGGGCCAACGTCCTGACTTTC
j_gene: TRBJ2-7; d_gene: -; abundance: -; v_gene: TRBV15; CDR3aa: CATSRDTGSSSYEQYF; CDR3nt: TGTGCCACCAGCAGAGATACAGGGTCATCTTCCTACGAGCAGTACTTC
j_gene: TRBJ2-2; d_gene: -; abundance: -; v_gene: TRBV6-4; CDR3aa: CASSESSYGTGELFF; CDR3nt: TGTGCCAGCAGTGAATCTAGTTACGGAACCGGGGAGCTGTTTTTT
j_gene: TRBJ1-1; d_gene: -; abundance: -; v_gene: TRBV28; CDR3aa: CASSSLSEAFF; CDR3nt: TGTGCCAGCAGCTCGCTCTCTGAAGCTTTCTTT
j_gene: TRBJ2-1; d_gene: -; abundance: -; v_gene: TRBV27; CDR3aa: CASSLSGGNEQFF; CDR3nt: TGTGCCAGCAGTTTATCGGGAGGAAATGAGCAGTTCTTC
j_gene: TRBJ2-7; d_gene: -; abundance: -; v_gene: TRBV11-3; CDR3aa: CASSSRWAPSYEQYF; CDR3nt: TGTGCCAGCAGCTCCCGATGGGCCCCCTCCTACGAGCAGTACTTC
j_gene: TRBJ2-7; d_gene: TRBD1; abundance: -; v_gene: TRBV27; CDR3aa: CANRRDRSNEQYF; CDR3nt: TGTGCCAACAGACGGGACAGGTCAAACGAGCAGTACTTC
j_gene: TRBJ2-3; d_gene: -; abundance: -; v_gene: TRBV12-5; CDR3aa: CASGSRLSDTQYF; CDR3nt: TGTGCTAGTGGTTCGAGATTGTCGGATACGCAGTATTTT
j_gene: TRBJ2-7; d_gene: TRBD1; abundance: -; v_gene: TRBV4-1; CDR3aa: CASSQAAGTGIREQYF; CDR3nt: TGCGCCAGCAGCCAAGCTGCAGGGACAGGGATTCGCGAGCAGTACTTC
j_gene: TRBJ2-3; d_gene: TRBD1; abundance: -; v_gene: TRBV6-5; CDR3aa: CASSSGTGPDTQYF; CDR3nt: TGTGCCAGCAGTTCCGGGACAGGCCCAGATACGCAGTATTTT
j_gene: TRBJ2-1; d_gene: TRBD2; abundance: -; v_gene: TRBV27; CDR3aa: CASSLGGSLYNEQFF; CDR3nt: TGTGCCAGCAGTTTGGGCGGGAGCCTCTACAATGAGCAGTTCTTC
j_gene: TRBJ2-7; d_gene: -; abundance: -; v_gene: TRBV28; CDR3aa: CASSLEEGTVPLYEQYF; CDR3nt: TGTGCCAGCAGCTTGGAGGAGGGGACAGTTCCCCTCTACGAGCAGTACTTC
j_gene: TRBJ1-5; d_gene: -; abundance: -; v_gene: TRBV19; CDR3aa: CASSISGLQDLHQPQHF; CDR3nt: TGTGCCAGTAGTATTTCGGGACTCCAAGATCTCCACCAGCCCCAGCATTTT
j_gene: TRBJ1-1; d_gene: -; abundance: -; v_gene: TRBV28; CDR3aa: CASSFKVNTEAFF; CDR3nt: TGTGCCAGCAGTTTTAAGGTCAACACTGAAGCTTTCTTT
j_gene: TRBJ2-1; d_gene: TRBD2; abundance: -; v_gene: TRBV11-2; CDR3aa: CASSNSGGYNEQFF; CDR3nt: TGTGCCAGCAGTAATAGCGGGGGTTACAATGAGCAGTTCTTC
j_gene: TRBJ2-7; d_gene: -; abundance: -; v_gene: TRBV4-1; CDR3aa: CASSQDRAGGAGYEQYF; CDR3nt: TGCGCCAGCAGCCAAGATCGGGCCGGGGGCGCCGGCTACGAGCAGTACTTC
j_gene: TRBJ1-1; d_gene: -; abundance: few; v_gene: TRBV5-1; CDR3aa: CASSLGSEAFF; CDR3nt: TGCGCCAGCAGCTTAGGGAGTGAAGCTTTCTTT
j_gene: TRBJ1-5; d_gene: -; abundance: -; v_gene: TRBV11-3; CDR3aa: CASSHQGYSNQPQHF; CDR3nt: TGTGCCAGCAGCCATCAGGGATATAGCAATCAGCCCCAGCATTTT
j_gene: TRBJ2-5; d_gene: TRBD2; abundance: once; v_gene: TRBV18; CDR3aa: CASSSIAGGHETQYF; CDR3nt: TGTGCCAGCTCATCTATAGCGGGAGGGCACGAGACCCAGTACTTC
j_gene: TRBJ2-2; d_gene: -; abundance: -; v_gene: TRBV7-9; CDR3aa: CASSTSSALRNTGELFF; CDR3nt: TGTGCCAGCAGCACCTCTAGCGCCCTTCGAAACACCGGGGAGCTGTTTTTT
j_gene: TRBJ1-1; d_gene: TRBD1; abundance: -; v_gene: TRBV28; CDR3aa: CASSSRDRGLARNTEAFF; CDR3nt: TGTGCCAGCAGTTCTCGGGACAGGGGATTGGCTAGGAACACTGAAGCTTTCTTT
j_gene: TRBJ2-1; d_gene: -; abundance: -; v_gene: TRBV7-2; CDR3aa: CASSSILYNEQFF; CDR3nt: TGTGCCAGCAGCTCCATTCTTTACAATGAGCAGTTCTTC
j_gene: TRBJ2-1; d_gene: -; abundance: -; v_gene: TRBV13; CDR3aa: CASARPTAYNEQFF; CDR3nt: TGTGCCAGCGCCCGTCCTACGGCCTACAATGAGCAGTTCTTC
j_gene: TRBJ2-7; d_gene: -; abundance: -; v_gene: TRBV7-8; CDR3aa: CASSLRGLLSYEQYF; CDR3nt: TGTGCCAGCAGCTTAAGGGGACTCCTCTCCTACGAGCAGTACTTC
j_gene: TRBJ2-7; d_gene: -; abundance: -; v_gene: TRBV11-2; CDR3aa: CASNLGRESYEQYF; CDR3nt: TGTGCCAGCAACTTAGGACGGGAATCCTACGAGCAGTACTTC
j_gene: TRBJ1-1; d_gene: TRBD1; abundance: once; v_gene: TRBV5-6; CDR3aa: CASSFGGQGIPLNTEAFF; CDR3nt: TGTGCCAGCAGCTTTGGGGGACAGGGGATACCCTTGAACACTGAAGCTTTCTTT
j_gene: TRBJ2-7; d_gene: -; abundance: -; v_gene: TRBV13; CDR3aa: CASSTRTLTYEQYF; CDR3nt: TGTGCCAGCAGCACCCGGACGTTGACCTACGAGCAGTACTTC
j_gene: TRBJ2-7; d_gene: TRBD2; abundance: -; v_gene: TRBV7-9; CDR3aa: CASSLGTSGLYEQYF; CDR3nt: TGTGCCAGCAGCTTGGGGACTAGCGGGCTCTACGAGCAGTACTTC
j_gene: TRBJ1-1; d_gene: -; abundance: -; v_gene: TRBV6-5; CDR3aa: CASSGGGTEAFF; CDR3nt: TGTGCCAGCAGTGGGGGGGGCACTGAAGCTTTCTTT
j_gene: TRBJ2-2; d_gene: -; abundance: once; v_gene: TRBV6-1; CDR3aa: CASSEPANTGELFF; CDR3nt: TGTGCCAGCAGTGAACCCGCGAACACCGGGGAGCTGTTTTTT
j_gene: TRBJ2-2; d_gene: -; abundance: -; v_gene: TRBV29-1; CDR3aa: CSVEDGSATGELFF; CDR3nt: TGCAGCGTTGAAGACGGCTCAGCAACCGGGGAGCTGTTTTTT
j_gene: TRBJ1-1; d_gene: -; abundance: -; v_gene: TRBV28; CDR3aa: CASSLLPEDTEAFF; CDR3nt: TGTGCCAGCAGTTTATTACCCGAGGACACTGAAGCTTTCTTT
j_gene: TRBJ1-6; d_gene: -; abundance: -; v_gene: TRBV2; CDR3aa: CASCQGSSYNSPLHF; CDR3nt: TGTGCCAGCTGTCAGGGTAGCTCCTATAATTCACCCCTCCACTTT
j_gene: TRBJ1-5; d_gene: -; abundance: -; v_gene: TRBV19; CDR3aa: CASSTVGIDQPQHF; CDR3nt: TGTGCCAGTAGTACGGTAGGGATCGATCAGCCCCAGCATTTT
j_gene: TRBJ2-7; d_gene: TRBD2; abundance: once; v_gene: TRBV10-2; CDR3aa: CASSDESSGTYEQYF; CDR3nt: TGCGCCAGCAGTGATGAGTCTAGCGGGACCTACGAGCAGTACTTC
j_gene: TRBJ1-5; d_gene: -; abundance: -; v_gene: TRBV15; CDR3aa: CATSRDLSSNQPQHF; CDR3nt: TGTGCCACCAGCAGAGACCTTTCTTCCAATCAGCCCCAGCATTTT
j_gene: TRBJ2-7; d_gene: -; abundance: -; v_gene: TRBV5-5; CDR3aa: CASSRGVAYEQYF; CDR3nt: TGTGCCAGCAGCCGCGGGGTGGCCTACGAGCAGTACTTC
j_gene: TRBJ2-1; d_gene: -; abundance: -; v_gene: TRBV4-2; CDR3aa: CASSGGGDSYNEQFF; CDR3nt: TGTGCCAGCAGCGGCGGCGGAGACTCCTACAATGAGCAGTTCTTC